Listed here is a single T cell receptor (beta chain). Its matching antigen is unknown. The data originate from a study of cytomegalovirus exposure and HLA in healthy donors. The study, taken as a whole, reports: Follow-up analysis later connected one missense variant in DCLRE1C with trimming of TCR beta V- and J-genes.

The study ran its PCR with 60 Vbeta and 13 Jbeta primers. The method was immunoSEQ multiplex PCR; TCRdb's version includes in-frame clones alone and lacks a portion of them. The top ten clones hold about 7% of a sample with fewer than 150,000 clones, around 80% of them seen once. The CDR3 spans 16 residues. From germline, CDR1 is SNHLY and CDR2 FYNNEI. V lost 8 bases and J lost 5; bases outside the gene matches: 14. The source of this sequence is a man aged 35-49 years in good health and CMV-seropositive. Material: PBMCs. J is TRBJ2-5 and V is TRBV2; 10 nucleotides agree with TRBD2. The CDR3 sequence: CASLGGLAGVRETQYF. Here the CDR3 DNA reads TGTGCCAGCTTGGGGGGGCTAGCGGGAGTCCGGGAGACCCAGTACTTC.